This TCR beta chain was sequenced in a study of glioma-infiltrating T cells. This CDR3 has 14 residues. Germline lookup yields CDR1 MNHEY and CDR2 SVGAGI. This clonotype came up once. This may come from a read error, since a much larger clone is one base off. The iRepertoire nested amplicon-rescue multiplex PCR amplified TCR alpha and beta CDR3s from RNA. MiXCR, applied by TCRdb to the multiplex PCR reads, yields one record per CDR3 protein. The sample records about 400,000 distinct CDR3 sequences, about 40% being singletons. The chain carries TRBV6-5 and TRBJ1-1, with D possibly TRBD1 on 6 matching bases. Sequencing input: glioma tissue, nonneoplastic brain tissue, or PBMCs (not recorded which). The receptor was derived from a human donor with low-grade glioma or glioblastoma, undergoing nonglioma brain surgery, or in good health (not recorded which). The CDR3 nucleotides read TGTGCCAGCAGACCCGGACAGAAGAACACTGAAGCTTCCTTT. This encodes CASRPGQKNTEASF.